The source of this T cell receptor beta chain is a study of a mutant IDH1 vaccine in newly diagnosed glioma. As for the study in general: Vaccines were first given 4-6 weeks after radiotherapy alone, or with temozolomide cycles. Therapy received beforehand was radiotherapy, temozolomide, or both, with most patients given both. Treated patients showed a male proportion of about 60%, a female proportion of roughly 38%, and a mean age of around 40 years.

Concerning this clone itself: Its target is unknown.

Regarding time point: week 23, last vaccination. The vaccine gave 300 ug of a 20-mer mutant IDH1 peptide subcutaneously per dose. Profiling relied on immunoSEQ multiplex PCR, and the TCRdb table lists in-frame clones only, not all of them. The sample records 50,000 to 85,000 clones, 84% being singletons. V was pared by 3 bases and J by 9 bases, with 22 bases between. The CDR3 runs to 15 residues. The V gene's germline CDR1 is SGHRS and CDR2 YFSETQ. Sequencing used PBMCs, obtained from a glioma patient whose treatment included an IDH1 peptide vaccine. This receptor was obtained from a man aged 18-30 years with glioma. The chain joins TRBV5-1 to TRBJ2-7, with a weak D call TRBD2 (6 bases). The CDR3 DNA sequence: TGCGCCAGCAGCTACTACGGGGGAGGTAATGAGTTGCAGTACTTC. Residues: CASSYYGGGNELQYF.